The rows below give T cell receptor beta chains drawn from one sample of a study of human T cells and chemical hapten exposure. MiXCR was run by TCRdb on the RACE reads, yielding one entry per CDR3 protein. This sample has about 84,000 distinct CDR3 sequences; over 9.5% occur once, and the top ten carry roughly 5%. Sequenced here: whole blood, sampled in connection with sensitization to the hapten diphenylcyclopropenone (DPC). These receptors were collected from a woman aged 50 to 60 with alopecia areata. Some clones in this sample may be carry-over from other donors' samples. Each CDR3 is given with its conserved first and last residue. The D gene is left open where the match is weak. Part of the rows lack a size; the others show once, few, many or a class for expanded clones.

TRBJ2-6,TRBV19,TRBD2,-,TGTGCCACTAGGAGAGGGAGGGCCTCTTTGGCTGGGGCCAACGTCCTGACTTTC,CATRRGRASLAGANVLTF
TRBJ2-7,TRBV9,-,-,TGTGCCAGCAGCGTAGGAGGGCGGGCTCAACTCTACGAGCAGTACTTC,CASSVGGRAQLYEQYF
TRBJ1-1,TRBV29-1,-,many,TGCAGCGTTGACACTGAAGCTTTCTTT,CSVDTEAFF
TRBJ1-2,TRBV28,-,many,TGTGCCAGCAGTTTCCCGAATTCTGGGGGCTACACCTTC,CASSFPNSGGYTF
TRBJ2-5,TRBV6-1,TRBD2,many,TGTGCCAGCAGTTATTTCGGGAGGGCCGGGGAGACCCAGTACTTC,CASSYFGRAGETQYF
TRBJ2-7,TRBV7-2,TRBD2,few,TGTGCCAGCAGCCGCGGAGGGCTAGCGGGAAGGGAGCAGTACTTC,CASSRGGLAGREQYF
TRBJ1-5,TRBV6-6,-,-,TGTGCCAGCAGAGCCAGGGATTTAATTGATAGCAATCAGCCCCAGCATTTT,CASRARDLIDSNQPQHF
TRBJ2-1,TRBV6-2/TRBV6-3,TRBD2,-,TGTGCCAGCAGCCGACCGACTAGCGCCTACAATGAGCAGTTCTTC,CASSRPTSAYNEQFF
TRBJ2-3,TRBV27,TRBD2,many,TGTGCCAGCAGCCATGGACTAGCGGGAGCCACAGATACGCAGTATTTT,CASSHGLAGATDTQYF
TRBJ2-6,TRBV30,-,few,TGTGCCTGGATTTCAGGGCCCGGGGCCAACGTCCTGACTTTC,CAWISGPGANVLTF
TRBJ2-7,TRBV6-1,-,few,TGTGCCAGCACCCAGGGTAGAGGCCCCTACGAGCAGTACTTC,CASTQGRGPYEQYF
TRBJ2-7,TRBV29-1,TRBD2,few,TGCAGCGTAAGGACTAGCGCCTACGAGCAGTACTTC,CSVRTSAYEQYF
TRBJ2-7,TRBV2,TRBD1,-,TGTGCCAGCAGTACCGGGACAGTGGCCTACGAGCAGTACTTC,CASSTGTVAYEQYF
TRBJ2-1,TRBV19,-,-,TGTGCCAGTAGCCTCCCGTACACCGAGCAGTTCTTC,CASSLPYTEQFF
TRBJ2-3,TRBV12-3/TRBV12-4,-,-,TGTGCCAGCAGTGCCCGGGACACAACCACAGATACGCAGTATTTT,CASSARDTTTDTQYF
TRBJ2-1,TRBV9,-,-,TGTGCCAGCAGCGTAAATGCTGGCTCCTACAATGAGCAGTTCTTC,CASSVNAGSYNEQFF
TRBJ2-7,TRBV5-1,TRBD2,-,TGCGCCAGCAGCCCCGGGGGGGGTACCTACGAGCAGTACTTC,CASSPGGGTYEQYF
TRBJ2-6,TRBV6-6,-,many,TGTGCCAGTTTTGGTGGTCCAGGGTCGTCTGGGGCCAACGTCCTGACTTTC,CASFGGPGSSGANVLTF
TRBJ2-3,TRBV4-2,TRBD2,once,TGTGCCAGCAGCCAAGATGTTGGGACTAGCAGCCCCTCGGCGCAGTATTTT,CASSQDVGTSSPSAQYF
TRBJ2-5,TRBV3-1,-,many,TGTGCCAGCAGCCCTTGGGCGCGAGAGACCCAGTACTTC,CASSPWARETQYF
TRBJ1-6,TRBV18,TRBD1,-,TGTGCCAGCTCCATTTCCGGGACAGGCAATTCACCCCTCCACTTT,CASSISGTGNSPLHF
TRBJ2-5,TRBV20-1,-,few,TGCAGTGCTAGAGCCTTGGGCAAGGCTCTAGGTGCGGGGCAAGAGACCCAGTACTTC,CSARALGKALGAGQETQYF
TRBJ2-7,TRBV12-3/TRBV12-4,-,many,TGTGCCAGCAGTTTTAACAGCCCCGAGCAGTACTTC,CASSFNSPEQYF
TRBJ2-2,TRBV12-3/TRBV12-4,TRBD2,many,TGTGCCAGCAGGTCGGGGAGCGGGATAAACGGGGAGCTGTTTTTT,CASRSGSGINGELFF
TRBJ1-2,TRBV5-4,-,many,TGTGCCAGCAGCTTGGTACAGGGTGAAGGCTATGGCTACACCTTC,CASSLVQGEGYGYTF
TRBJ2-2,TRBV9,TRBD1,-,TGTGCCAGCAGCGTAGAGGGGACAGCTACGAACACCGGGGAGCTGTTTTTT,CASSVEGTATNTGELFF
TRBJ2-1,TRBV2,TRBD2,many,TGTGCCAGCAGTCCTGGGCTAGCGGGATTAATCGACAATGAGCAGTTCTTC,CASSPGLAGLIDNEQFF
TRBJ1-2,TRBV10-1,-,few,TGCGCCAGCAGCCCAGGGGCCATGGACTATGGCTACACCTTC,CASSPGAMDYGYTF
TRBJ2-5,TRBV30,-,many,TGTGCCTCAGGGGGGTTGAAGACCCAGTACTTC,CASGGLKTQYF
TRBJ1-4,TRBV7-8,-,few,TGTGCCAGCAGCCCCCGCTGGGGTAATGAAAAACTGTTTTTT,CASSPRWGNEKLFF
TRBJ2-3,TRBV20-1,-,-,TGCAGTGCTAGTTTTCTCTGGGAGACAGATACGCAGTATTTT,CSASFLWETDTQYF
TRBJ2-7,TRBV7-2,-,few,TGTGCCAGCACCGACCCTGGGGGGAGCTCATCCTACGAGCAGTACTTC,CASTDPGGSSSYEQYF
TRBJ1-3,TRBV4-3,-,many,TGCGCCAGCAGCCAAGATTGGGGCTCCTTGACCCCAAACACCATATATTTT,CASSQDWGSLTPNTIYF
TRBJ2-7,TRBV29-1,-,few,TGCAGCGTTGCCCGGGACGGTTACGAGCAGTACTTC,CSVARDGYEQYF
TRBJ2-7,TRBV5-4,-,few,TGTGCCAGCGCTTCCAGGGGCTCCTACGAGCAGTACTTC,CASASRGSYEQYF
TRBJ1-1,TRBV6-6,TRBD1,many,TGTGCCAGCAGCCCGGGACAGCAGAACACTGAAGCTTTCTTT,CASSPGQQNTEAFF
TRBJ1-6,TRBV28,TRBD1,-,TGTGCCAGCACCGGCCGGGGACAGGGGGCAAATTCACCCCTCCACTTT,CASTGRGQGANSPLHF
TRBJ2-1,TRBV18,TRBD1,-,TGTGCCAGCTCACCGGGACAGGGGACGGGCAATGAGCAGTTCTTC,CASSPGQGTGNEQFF
TRBJ1-1,TRBV20-1,-,few,TGCAGTGCAGGGCAGGGGCGGACTGAAGCTTTCTTT,CSAGQGRTEAFF
TRBJ2-5,TRBV2,-,many,TGTGCCAGCATACGACAGACCCAAGAGACCCAGTACTTC,CASIRQTQETQYF
TRBJ2-6,TRBV29-1,-,many,TGCAGCGTTGAAGTCGGGTCTGGGGCCAACGTCCTGACTTTC,CSVEVGSGANVLTF
TRBJ1-5,TRBV18,-,many,TGTGCCAGCAGTCCGAGCAATCAGCCCCAGCATTTT,CASSPSNQPQHF
TRBJ2-1,TRBV18,-,-,TGTGCCAGCTCATATGGGGGAACCTACAATGAGCAGTTCTTC,CASSYGGTYNEQFF
TRBJ2-7,TRBV7-2,TRBD1,few,TGTGCCAGCAGCTTAAAGGACAGGGCGTCATACGAGCAGTACTTC,CASSLKDRASYEQYF
TRBJ2-1,TRBV18,TRBD2,few,TGTGCCAGCTCACCTGGGCTAGCGGCTGGAAATGAGCAGTTCTTC,CASSPGLAAGNEQFF
TRBJ1-4,TRBV5-1,TRBD1,many,TGCGCCAGCAGCCCCGGGACAGGACTTCCTAATGAAAAACTGTTTTTT,CASSPGTGLPNEKLFF
TRBJ2-7,TRBV13,TRBD1,-,TGTGCCAGCAGCTCCCCCGGGACAGGGGCCTACGAGCAGTACTTC,CASSSPGTGAYEQYF
TRBJ1-5,TRBV5-8,-,many,TGTGCCAGCAGCTTCGAGGGGTTATCAGGTGGGTCTCAGCCCCAGCATTTT,CASSFEGLSGGSQPQHF
TRBJ2-3,TRBV20-1,-,many,TGCAGTGCTAGAGTACTGACTCGACACACAGATACGCAGTATTTT,CSARVLTRHTDTQYF
TRBJ2-7,TRBV28,-,-,TGTGCCAGCAGTTCGAAAGAGGTGCAGTACTTC,CASSSKEVQYF
TRBJ2-6,TRBV6-1,-,few,TGTGCCAGCAGTACCACGTTATCTGGGGCCAACGTCCTGACTTTC,CASSTTLSGANVLTF
TRBJ2-1,TRBV6-2/TRBV6-3,TRBD2,few,TGTGCCAGCAGTTCCTCTGTGCTAGCGGGACGCTACAATGAGCAGTTCTTC,CASSSSVLAGRYNEQFF
TRBJ1-2,TRBV7-2,TRBD1,many,TGTGCCAGCTCGGGACAGCTGAACTATGGCTACACCTTC,CASSGQLNYGYTF
TRBJ1-5,TRBV6-5,-,once,TGTGCCAGCAGCCCCGCAGGGGACAATCAGCCCCGGCATTTT,CASSPAGDNQPRHF
TRBJ2-5,TRBV7-2,TRBD2,-,TGTGCCAGCAGCTTAAGTAGCGGGAGCGAGACCCAGTACTTC,CASSLSSGSETQYF
TRBJ2-7,TRBV6-6,-,-,TGTGCCACCGGGACTCTTCCCTACGAGCAGTACTTC,CATGTLPYEQYF
TRBJ2-1,TRBV3-1,TRBD2,many,TGTGCCAGCAGCCAAGTCCCTAGCGGGAGTCGCTATGAGCAGTTCTTC,CASSQVPSGSRYEQFF